One and the same sample provided the 31 T cell receptor beta chains below, sequenced in a study of T cell responses to AZD1222 COVID-19 vaccine. Using immunoSEQ multiplex PCR, the repertoire was profiled, and TCRdb retains in-frame clones only, with some absent. The data contain approximately 190,000 clones, approximately 94% of them singletons. The sequencing here drew on peripheral blood, taken on day 0 of AZD1222 vaccination. These receptors came from an adult in good health.

V gene TRBV7-3 combines with J gene TRBJ1-6, with a possible D match to TRBD1 (5 bases). The CDR3 runs 14 residues. The germline V and J ends were trimmed by 11 bases and 10 bases, with 21 bases remaining between them. Germline CDR1 and CDR2: SGHTA and FQGTGA. The CDR3 DNA reads TGTGCCTCACGGGAAGGGGCCCAGGGCTCACCCCTCCACTTT. It is translated as CASREGAQGSPLHF. The variable domain in full, completed from reference TRBV7-3 and TRBJ1-6, reads GAGVSQTPSNKVTEKGKYVELRCDPISGHTALYWYRQSLGQGPEFLIYFQGTGAADDSGLPNDRFFAVRPEGSVSTLKIQRTERGDSAVYLCASREGAQGSPLHFGNGTRLTVT.

The chain joins TRBV30 to TRBJ1-1; possibly TRBD1 for D (6 bases). The CDR3 is 15 residues long. Germline assignment: CDR1 GTSNPN and CDR2 SVGIG (reference sequence). V gave up 4 bases and J gave up 5 bases, with 20 bases separating them. CDR3: CAWTRGGARGTEAFF. The CDR3 DNA follows: TGTGCCTGGACCCGGGGGGGGGCAAGGGGTACTGAAGCTTTCTTT.

This clone appeared a few times. The chain carries TRBV5-4 and TRBJ2-5; D is unclear. V lost 4 bases and J lost 4, with 11 bases in between. The CDR3 sequence is 13 residues long. In germline, CDR1 is SGHNT, CDR2 YYREEE (reference sequence). The CDR3 DNA is TGTGCCAGCAGCCCCGACATCGGAGAGACCCAGTACTTC. Its translation is CASSPDIGETQYF.

The gene calls are TRBV6-2 or TRBV6-3 and TRBJ2-5, with a weak D call TRBD1 (5 bases). This CDR3 spans 15 amino acids. V lost 2 bases to trimming and J lost 10 bases, with 20 bases between them. Per the germline V gene, CDR1 is MNHEY and CDR2 is SVGEGT. The CDR3 sequence is CASSYPPNSVGDQYF. CDR3 coding DNA: TGTGCCAGCAGTTACCCTCCTAACTCAGTAGGGGACCAGTACTTC.

This chain uses TRBV7-8 with TRBJ1-3; 9 bases fit TRBD1. This CDR3 region has 16 residues. The J segment lost 4 bases and the V segment lost 5 bases, leaving 9 bases of the junction unmatched. Germline V CDR1 and CDR2: SGHVS, FQNEAQ. Here the CDR3 DNA reads TGTGCCAGCAGCGGGGGGACAGGGTTGTCCGGAAACACCATATATTTT. It is translated as CASSGGTGLSGNTIYF.

The rearrangement links TRBV3-1 (or the pseudogene TRBV3-2) to TRBJ2-3; D is uncertain. The CDR3 consists of 14 residues. V was clipped by 0 bases and J by 6 bases, with 10 bases between them. Germline CDR1 reads LGHDT; CDR2 reads YNNKEL (reference sequence). The chain's CDR3 is CASSQEDGLDTQYF. The CDR3 coding sequence is TGTGCCAGCAGCCAAGAGGACGGGTTGGATACGCAGTATTTT.

This chain joins TRBV10-3 and TRBJ2-7; D unclear. CDR1 and CDR2 (germline): ENHRY, SYGVKD. Trimming removed 6 bases at V and 2 bases at J, with 14 bases between. The CDR3 spans 14 residues. For the CDR3, the DNA is TGTGCCATCAGAAGGTCCCAGGACGCCTACGAGCAGTACTTC. This codes for CAIRRSQDAYEQYF.

The V call is TRBV7-2, the J call TRBJ2-1; 15 bases line up with TRBD2. CDR3 size: 19 residues. V dropped 5 bases and J dropped 2; count of bases not matched to a gene: 10. Germline V gene lookup returns CDR1 SGHTA and CDR2 FQGNSA. The CDR3: CASSLEGLAGGLTYNEQFF. The CDR3 DNA reads TGTGCCAGCAGCCTCGAGGGACTAGCGGGAGGATTAACCTACAATGAGCAGTTCTTC.

The gene calls are TRBV28 and TRBJ2-1; TRBD2 matches 7 bases. Germline V CDR1 and CDR2: MDHEN, SYDVKM. V was clipped by 6 bases and J by 5 bases; unmatched bases: 10. This CDR3 region has 15 residues. The CDR3 loop reads CASRSLAGFNNEQFF. The DNA of the CDR3 is TGTGCCAGCAGGTCATTAGCGGGTTTCAACAATGAGCAGTTCTTC.

The genes are TRBV11-2 and TRBJ2-5; 11 bases are a match to TRBD1. CDR1 SGHAT and CDR2 FQNNGV come from the germline V gene. This CDR3 comprises 16 residues. V lost 5 bases to trimming and J lost 5 bases; unmatched junction nucleotides: 10. This chain's CDR3 is CASSPGTGGGVETQYF. As DNA, the CDR3 is TGTGCCAGCAGCCCCGGGACAGGGGGAGGTGTGGAGACCCAGTACTTC.

The chain has TRBV19 and TRBJ2-2; D is possibly TRBD2 (5 bases). V shed 11 bases and J shed 6 bases, with 16 bases lying between them. The CDR3 is 13 amino acids. The V gene's germline CDR1 is LNHDA and CDR2 SQIVND (reference sequence). The DNA of the CDR3 is TGTGCCGCCGGAGTAGCGTGGGCCGGGGAGCTGTTTTTT. Its translation is CAAGVAWAGELFF.

The chain joins TRBV12-3 or TRBV12-4 to TRBJ1-2; D gene ambiguous. Trimming cost V 4 bases and J 1 base, with 7 bases left between them. The CDR3 has 13 residues. The CDR3 DNA is TGTGCCAGCAGTTCCGACGGTAACTATGGCTACACCTTC. Protein sequence: CASSSDGNYGYTF.

This chain connects TRBV18 to TRBJ1-6; a possible D gene is TRBD1 (6 bases). The germline V gene encodes CDR1 KGHSH and CDR2 LQKENI. This CDR3 comprises 15 residues. Trimming stripped 3 bases from V and 9 bases from J, with 15 bases between. The CDR3 DNA reads TGTGCCAGCTCACCCCTAGGGGAGGGGGGTTCACCCCTCCACTTT. Amino acid sequence: CASSPLGEGGSPLHF.

The V gene is TRBV5-4, the J gene TRBJ2-1, with 9 bases matching TRBD2. The CDR3 sequence is 13 residues long. The V gene end was trimmed by 7 bases and the J gene end by 4 bases; junction bases not matched to a gene: 3. Germline CDR1 is SGHNT and CDR2 is YYREEE (reference sequence). As DNA, the CDR3 is TGTGCCAGCCTAGCGGGACCATACAATGAGCAGTTCTTC. Translation gives CASLAGPYNEQFF.

This clone has a handful of counts. CDR3 nucleotides: TGTGCCAGCAGTCCAGGACAGACCTACGAGCAGTACTTC. Translated: CASSPGQTYEQYF. The chain links TRBV12-3 or TRBV12-4 to TRBJ2-7; D is possibly TRBD1 (6 bases). The CDR3 extends over 13 amino acids. The ends were cut back, 5 bases at V and 2 bases at J, with 10 bases in the middle.

The chain couples TRBV7-3 to TRBJ2-5, with 10 positions matching TRBD1. The length of the CDR3 is 15 residues. The J segment lost 4 bases and the V segment lost 2 bases, leaving 4 bases of the junction unmatched. The V gene's germline CDR1 is SGHTA and CDR2 FQGTGA. This chain's CDR3 is CASSLRTGGRETQYF. In nucleotides, the CDR3 is TGTGCCAGCAGCTTACGGACAGGGGGGCGAGAGACCCAGTACTTC.

The chain uses TRBV11-2 and TRBJ2-1; TRBD2 matches at 8 bases. V shed 7 bases, J shed 7 bases, and the junction held 15 bases outside the gene matches. Germline V gene data show CDR1 as SGHAT and CDR2 as FQNNGV. The CDR3 has 16 residues. The CDR3 protein is CASTLRRRGDLNEQFF. Here the CDR3 DNA reads TGTGCCAGCACCCTACGCAGGCGGGGGGACTTAAATGAGCAGTTCTTC.

The CDR3 spells CASSQDEGGGNSPLHF. The CDR3 DNA reads as TGTGCCAGCAGCCAAGATGAGGGAGGAGGGAATTCACCCCTCCACTTT. The chain carries TRBV14 and TRBJ1-6; D unresolved. CDR1 and CDR2 from the germline V gene are SGHDN and FVKESK. Trimming pared 0 bases from V and 7 bases from J, leaving 13 bases between. CDR3 size: 16 residues.

The rearrangement links TRBV24-1 to TRBJ1-5; D is unclear. CDR3 length: 16 residues. V dropped 1 base and J dropped 0 bases, with 9 bases sitting between them. The V gene's germline CDR1 is KGHDR and CDR2 SFDVKD. CDR3 loop: CATSDLSADSNQPQHF. The CDR3 nucleotides read TGTGCCACCAGTGATTTAAGCGCGGATAGCAATCAGCCCCAGCATTTT.

This clone occurred once. The CDR3 DNA sequence: TGTGCCAGCAGCACTCCCTCGAGCGGGGCGGGAGAAGAGACCCAGTACTTC. It encodes CASSTPSSGAGEETQYF. This chain links TRBV9 with TRBJ2-5, with TRBD2 matching 7 bases. This CDR3 spans 17 amino acids. Trimming took 4 bases from V and 3 from J; bases not matched to a gene: 15. Germline lookup yields CDR1 SGDLS and CDR2 YYNGEE.

In regard to this clone: This CDR3 is also generated by other DNA sequences in the sample. The chain couples TRBV5-6 to TRBJ1-5; D gene unclear. CDR1 and CDR2 from the germline V gene are SGHDT and YYEEEE. The CDR3 has 12 amino acids. V was clipped by 2 bases and J by 2 bases, with 2 bases between them. The CDR3 DNA sequence: TGTGCCAGCAGCTTAGGCAATCAGCCCCAGCATTTT. Its protein is CASSLGNQPQHF.

The chain couples TRBV7-9 to TRBJ2-1, with TRBD2 matching 7 bases. With V trimmed by 3 bases and J by 7 bases, 6 bases remained unmatched. CDR1 is SEHNR, CDR2 FQNEAQ, per germline (reference sequence). The CDR3 extends over 14 amino acids. This chain's CDR3 is CASSFRLAKNEQFF. The CDR3 DNA reads as TGTGCCAGCAGCTTCCGACTAGCTAAGAATGAGCAGTTCTTC.

This chain uses TRBV9 with TRBJ2-7; the match to TRBD1 covers 8 bases. CDR1 is SGDLS, CDR2 YYNGEE, per germline. V gave up 3 bases and J gave up 0 bases; unmatched junction bases: 2. The CDR3 has 14 residues. In DNA, the CDR3 is TGTGCCAGCAGCGCGGGACAGGCCTCCTACGAGCAGTACTTC. It encodes CASSAGQASYEQYF. The entire variable domain, with the rest obtained from reference TRBV9 and TRBJ2-7, is as follows: DSGVTQTPKHLITATGQRVTLRCSPRSGDLSVYWYQQSLDQGLQFLIQYYNGEERAKGNILERFSAQQFPDLHSELNLSSLELGDSALYFCASSAGQASYEQYFGPGTRLTVT.

In its sample, this clone was seen a few times. The rearrangement links TRBV29-1 to TRBJ1-2; D is uncertain. CDR1 and CDR2 from the germline V gene are SQVTM and ANQGSEA. The CDR3 runs to 11 residues. V dropped 1 base and J dropped 0 bases, with 0 bases sitting between them. CDR3 DNA: TGCAGCGTTGAAGCTAACTATGGCTACACCTTC. This gives the protein CSVEANYGYTF.

This chain connects TRBV15 to TRBJ1-6, with TRBD1 as a possible D gene (5 bases). V lost 0 bases, J lost 7 bases, and 13 bases lay in between. The CDR3 consists of 16 residues. Germline V gene data show CDR1 as LNHNV and CDR2 as YYDKDF (reference sequence). CDR3 nucleotide sequence: TGTGCCACCAGCAGAGAAACGACCTGGGGCAATTCACCCCTCCACTTT. This codes for CATSRETTWGNSPLHF.

This clone appeared a few times. V and J are TRBV7-3 and TRBJ1-1; D unresolved. This CDR3 spans 13 amino acids. Per the germline V gene, CDR1 is SGHTA and CDR2 is FQGTGA. Trimming took 5 bases from V and 2 from J, leaving 9 bases between them. This CDR3 is CASSTSRNTEAFF. The CDR3 nucleotides read TGTGCCAGCAGCACTTCACGAAACACTGAAGCTTTCTTT.

V gene TRBV7-8 combines with J gene TRBJ2-7; maybe TRBD2 (6 bases). V was shortened by 5 bases and J by 1 base, with 12 bases between the two germline ends. Germline CDR1 and CDR2: SGHVS and FQNEAQ. This CDR3 comprises 14 residues. CDR3: CASSPTGGSYEQYF. In nucleotides, the CDR3 is TGTGCCAGCAGCCCCACCGGGGGTTCCTACGAGCAGTACTTC. Full variable domain (missing parts from reference TRBV7-8 and TRBJ2-7): GAGVSQSPRYKVAKRGQDVALRCDPISGHVSLFWYQQALGQGPEFLTYFQNEAQLDKSGLPSDRFFAERPEGSVSTLKIQRTQQEDSAVYLCASSPTGGSYEQYFGPGTRLTVT.

V gene TRBV30 combines with J gene TRBJ1-2; weak D call: TRBD1 (6 bases). The germline V gene has CDR1 GTSNPN and CDR2 SVGIG (reference sequence). CDR3 length equals 13 residues. V lost 3 bases and J lost 5, with 13 bases in between. In nucleotides, the CDR3 is TGTGCCTGGAGAACCGGGACAACGTATGGCTACACCTTC. It yields the protein CAWRTGTTYGYTF.

In this sample, this clone turned up once. This rearrangement joins TRBV6-1 to TRBJ1-2; D possibly corresponds to TRBD1 (5 bases). Germline CDR1 MNHNS, CDR2 SASEGT. V was pared by 5 bases and J by 6 bases, with 19 bases between. The CDR3 is 15 amino acids. The CDR3 sequence is CASSSRDTPRHGYTF. The CDR3 nucleotides read TGTGCCAGCAGTTCCAGGGATACCCCTAGGCATGGCTACACCTTC.

V usage is TRBV9 and J usage is TRBJ2-1; D is perhaps TRBD1 or TRBD2 (5 bases each). The CDR3 has 17 amino acids. V was clipped by 2 bases and J by 0 bases, with 15 bases between them. Germline CDR1 is SGDLS and CDR2 is YYNGEE. For the CDR3, the DNA is TGTGCCAGCAGCGTGGGGGTTGGTGCTCACTCCTACAATGAGCAGTTCTTC. Protein product: CASSVGVGAHSYNEQFF.

The chain links TRBV5-6 to TRBJ1-5, with 8 bases fitting TRBD1. CDR3 length equals 18 residues. The junction had 12 bases not matched to a gene; V was cut back by 4 bases and J by 0 bases. CDR1 and CDR2 (germline): SGHDT, YYEEEE. For the CDR3, the DNA is TGTGCCAGCAGCAGGACAGGGCCCTTGGGTTATAGCAATCAGCCCCAGCATTTT. Translating gives CASSRTGPLGYSNQPQHF.